This TCR beta chain was recorded in a study of T cells in tuberculosis. Whole-study context: In South Africa, adults with active tuberculosis were compared with IGRA-negative and latently infected IGRA-positive adolescents. Samples predate treatment or fall within its first 7 days. The study's findings and limits: Smaller distances to GMM-specific TCRs suggested their expansion in active tuberculosis.

Using immunoSEQ multiplex PCR, the repertoire was profiled, and TCRdb retains in-frame clones only, with some absent. The sample lists some 5,500 clones, roughly 97% occurring once. Time point given: new active TB diagnosis, blood taken before or within 7 days of starting treatment. Notes on this clone: Its antigen remains unidentified.

Sample: PBMCs, taken at tuberculosis diagnosis. This receptor was obtained from an adult with tuberculosis.

The CDR3 DNA is TGCGCCAGCAGCTTCACGGCGGGGGGGCAGGGAGAGACCCAGTACTTC. This gives the protein CASSFTAGGQGETQYF. V and J are TRBV5-1 and TRBJ2-5, with 9 bases matching TRBD2. The CDR3 contains 16 residues. The germline gives CDR1 SGHRS, CDR2 YFSETQ. V shed 2 bases, J shed 4 bases, and the junction held 9 bases outside the gene matches.